The 10 T cell receptor beta chains listed next were all sequenced from one sample in a study of blood T cell repertoires in COVID-19. Libraries were prepared by immunoSEQ multiplex PCR; TCRdb keeps only in-frame clonotypes and omits some of them. The sample consists of 180,000 or so clones, 87% of them appearing once. Source material: peripheral blood. The receptor source for this set is a man aged 35-49 years with active or convalescent COVID-19.

This CDR3 is CSVDLTGDNYGYTF. The DNA of the CDR3 is TGCAGCGTTGACTTGACAGGGGATAACTATGGCTACACCTTC. The rearrangement links TRBV29-1 to TRBJ1-2; 8 positions agree with TRBD1. From germline, CDR1 is SQVTM and CDR2 ANQGSEA. After removal of 3 bases from V and 1 base from J, the junction contained 4 bases not matched to a gene. This CDR3 spans 14 amino acids.

The chain carries TRBV6-5 and TRBJ1-1; D uncertain. Germline CDR1 reads MNHEY; CDR2 reads SVGAGI. CDR3 length equals 13 residues. V was pared by 9 bases and J by 0 bases, with 11 bases between. DNA of the CDR3: TGTGCCAGTACCCGACTGATGAACACTGAAGCTTTCTTT. Protein: CASTRLMNTEAFF.

The chain carries TRBV27 and TRBJ1-5; D perhaps matches TRBD1 (5 bases). The CDR3 consists of 17 residues. V lost 5 bases to trimming and J lost 7 bases, with 24 bases between them. Looked up from germline, CDR1 is MNHEY and CDR2 is SMNVEV (reference sequence). CDR3 loop: CASSRRYVGSGGQPQHF. Here the CDR3 DNA reads TGTGCCAGCAGTCGACGGTACGTCGGGTCTGGGGGGCAGCCCCAGCATTTT.

V usage is TRBV7-2 and J usage is TRBJ1-1, with D hard to call. The V gene's germline CDR1 is SGHTA and CDR2 FQGNSA. Trimming pared 5 bases from V and 3 bases from J, leaving 4 bases between. The CDR3 consists of 11 residues. The CDR3 protein is CASSLDTEAFF. CDR3 DNA sequence: TGTGCCAGCAGCCTCGACACTGAAGCTTTCTTT.

The chain combines TRBV20-1 with TRBJ1-1, with D unresolved. The CDR3 has 11 residues. Germline V gene sequence: CDR1 DFQATT, CDR2 SNEGSKA (reference sequence). Trimming shortened V by 7 bases and J by 5 bases, and 11 bases separated the two germline ends. This chain's CDR3 is CSVGRRTEAFF. The CDR3, as DNA: TGCAGTGTGGGCAGGAGGACTGAAGCTTTCTTT.

The V call is TRBV3-1 (or the pseudogene TRBV3-2), the J call TRBJ1-6; D remains ambiguous. This CDR3 region has 14 residues. The ends were cut back, 4 bases at V and 9 bases at J, with 13 bases in the middle. The germline V gene has CDR1 LGHDT and CDR2 YNNKEL (reference sequence). The CDR3 loop reads CASSPPELLSPLHF. CDR3 in DNA: TGTGCCAGCAGCCCGCCTGAACTCCTTTCACCCCTCCACTTT.

The chain carries TRBV20-1 and TRBJ1-2; 8 bases fit TRBD1. CDR1 and CDR2 from the germline V gene are DFQATT and SNEGSKA (reference sequence). Trimming removed 4 bases from V and 12 bases from J; junction bases left unmatched: 7. CDR3 length: 11 amino acids. Written as DNA, the CDR3 is TGCAGTGCTACCGGGGCAGGGGGCCACACCTTC. Protein sequence: CSATGAGGHTF.

This clone was detected a few times. J is TRBJ2-1 and V is TRBV7-2; D is perhaps TRBD2 (5 bases). Trimming stripped 5 bases from V and 0 bases from J, with 11 bases between. The CDR3 totals 15 residues. The germline V gene encodes CDR1 SGHTA and CDR2 FQGNSA. The CDR3 region is CASSPKRSSYNEQFF. The CDR3 DNA reads as TGTGCCAGCAGCCCCAAGCGGAGCTCCTACAATGAGCAGTTCTTC.

This chain connects TRBV19 to TRBJ2-3; no clear D. V was shortened by 6 bases and J by 0 bases, with 4 bases between the two germline ends. There are 12 residues in the CDR3. CDR1 LNHDA and CDR2 SQIVND come from the germline V gene (reference sequence). CDR3: CASSPSTDTQYF. DNA of the CDR3: TGTGCCAGTAGCCCTAGCACAGATACGCAGTATTTT.

This chain joins TRBV6-1 and TRBJ1-5; D is ambiguous. Germline values: CDR1 MNHNS, CDR2 SASEGT. The V gene lost 2 bases and the J gene lost 11 bases, with 10 bases spanning the gap. This CDR3 region has 12 residues. CDR3 in amino acids: CASSEYQVSQHF. The CDR3 DNA reads as TGTGCCAGCAGTGAATACCAGGTGTCCCAGCATTTT.